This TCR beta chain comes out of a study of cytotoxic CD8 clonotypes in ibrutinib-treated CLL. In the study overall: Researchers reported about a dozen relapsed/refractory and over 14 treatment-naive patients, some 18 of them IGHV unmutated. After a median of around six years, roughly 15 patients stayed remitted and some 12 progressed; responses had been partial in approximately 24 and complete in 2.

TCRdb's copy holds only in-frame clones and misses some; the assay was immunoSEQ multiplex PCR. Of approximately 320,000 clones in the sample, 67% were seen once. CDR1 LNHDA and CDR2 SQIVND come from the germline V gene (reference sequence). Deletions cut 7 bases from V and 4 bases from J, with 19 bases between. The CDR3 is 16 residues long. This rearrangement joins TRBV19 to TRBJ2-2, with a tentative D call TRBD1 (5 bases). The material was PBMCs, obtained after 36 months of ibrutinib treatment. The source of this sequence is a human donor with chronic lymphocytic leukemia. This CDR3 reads CASTPLGQGGTGELFF. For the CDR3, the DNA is TGTGCCAGTACCCCCTTGGGTCAGGGTGGCACCGGGGAGCTGTTTTTT.